This T cell receptor (beta chain) was sequenced in a study of blood T cells in healthy people across ages. Whole-study context: The template switching approach captured approximately one barcoded beta molecule for every two T cells. Study-wide findings and caveats: Naive CD4+ cell counts and diversity both ran higher in long-lived than in aged donors. Strong correlation linked observed beta diversity and percent naive T cells.

Trimming took 6 bases from V and 2 from J, leaving 10 bases between them. Germline lookup yields CDR1 DFQATT and CDR2 SNEGSKA (reference sequence). The CDR3 totals 13 residues. A second about 6 to 12 cycle PCR used barcoded and J-beta primers. Each CDR3 protein is one row after TCRdb ran MiXCR on the 5' RACE reads. The sample yields some 1.8 million distinct CDR3 sequences, approximately 39% seen once. Collection of roughly 9.6 milliliters of peripheral blood was performed for each donor. This clonotype was observed a handful of times. Its specificity is unknown. The rearrangement uses TRBV20-1 and TRBJ1-4, with a possible D match to TRBD1 (6 bases). The TCR was taken from a human donor in good health. The specimen sequenced was blood. The CDR3 is CSAGGLTNEKLFF. CDR3 in DNA: TGCAGTGCGGGGGGCTTGACTAATGAAAAACTGTTTTTT.